This paragraph covers one TCR beta chain sequence. V lost 6 bases, J lost 4 bases, and 16 bases lay in between. The CDR3 is 15 residues long. Germline assignment: CDR1 KGHSH and CDR2 LQKENI. These data belong to a study of T cell responses to AZD1222 COVID-19 vaccine. Here immunoSEQ multiplex PCR was the method, and the copy in TCRdb shows in-frame clones only, minus some. The data contain under 120,000 clones, around 90% of them singletons. The sample was peripheral blood, taken on day 0 of AZD1222 vaccination. This chain links TRBV18 with TRBJ1-5; D uncertain. This clonotype was sampled from an adult in good health. The DNA for the CDR3 is TGTGCCAGCTCCCCAGGTGGGAGGGTGAATCAGCCCCAGCATTTT. It is translated as CASSPGGRVNQPQHF. Using reference TRBV18 and TRBJ1-5 for the parts outside the CDR3, the full variable domain is NAGVMQNPRHLVRRRGQEARLRCSPMKGHSHVYWYRQLPEEGLKFMVYLQKENIIDESGMPKERFSAEFPKEGPSILRIQQVVRGDSAAYFCASSPGGRVNQPQHFGDGTRLSIL.